These 25 T cell receptor beta chains share one sample of origin, sequenced in a study of cytomegalovirus exposure and HLA in healthy donors (dated by TCRdb to the late 2010s). The method behind the library was the immunoSEQ multiplex PCR assay. For the multiplex PCR, a mixture combining 60 forward primers for TCR Vbeta segments and 13 reverse primers for TCR Jbeta segments was used. As stored in TCRdb, this immuneACCESS dataset retains in-frame rearrangements with V and J assigned. A fraction of the clones does not appear; measured against another copy, unresolved V genes explain less than half of the discrepancy, and the remainder lacks a known reason. This sample has approximately 86,000 clones in its table, and 75% to 90% of those were observed once. The top ten clonotypes cover 6.5% to 9% of the sample. Sequencing used PBMCs. These receptors all stem from a man aged 40-49 years in good health and CMV-seropositive.

The chain uses TRBV9 and TRBJ1-5; 11 bases line up with TRBD1. This CDR3 comprises 15 residues. The germline V gene encodes CDR1 SGDLS and CDR2 YYNGEE. V lost 4 bases to trimming and J lost 4 bases; unmatched junction nucleotides: 4. The CDR3 region is CASSTGQGGNQPQHF. Written as DNA, the CDR3 is TGTGCCAGCAGCACGGGACAGGGGGGTAATCAGCCCCAGCATTTT.

The chain links TRBV7-2 to TRBJ2-2, with 9 bases matching TRBD2. Germline CDR1 SGHTA, CDR2 FQGNSA. This CDR3 region has 16 residues. The V and J ends lost 1 base and 5 bases, in that order; junction bases with no gene match: 5. The CDR3: CASSLGAGGPTGELFF. As DNA, the CDR3 is TGTGCCAGCAGCTTAGGGGCGGGGGGGCCTACCGGGGAGCTGTTTTTT.

This chain uses TRBV28 with TRBJ1-1; possible D gene TRBD1, 6 bases. The germline CDR1 and CDR2 sequences are MDHEN and SYDVKM. The CDR3 totals 12 residues. CDR3 in amino acids: CVLRGAGTEAFF. The CDR3 nucleotides read TGTGTCCTACGGGGGGCGGGCACTGAAGCTTTCTTT.

CDR3 sequence (DNA): TGTGCCAGCAGCGCCAAAGGGGCGAACACCGGGGAGCTGTTTTTT. Protein product: CASSAKGANTGELFF. The genes are TRBV9 and TRBJ2-2, with D possibly being TRBD1 (5 bases). The V gene lost 3 bases and the J gene lost 0 bases, with 9 bases spanning the gap. The CDR3 has 15 amino acids. Germline V CDR1 and CDR2: SGDLS, YYNGEE.

This chain links TRBV28 with TRBJ1-5; weak D call: TRBD1 (5 bases). This CDR3 has 15 amino acids. Trimming left V 7 bases short and J 0 bases short, with 13 bases between. Per germline, CDR1 MDHEN and CDR2 SYDVKM. In nucleotides, the CDR3 is TGTGCCAGCACTTCCGACAGCTATAGCAATCAGCCCCAGCATTTT. It yields the protein CASTSDSYSNQPQHF.

The rearrangement uses TRBV7-8 and TRBJ2-5, with D perhaps matching TRBD2 (6 bases). The CDR3 totals 16 residues. Deletions cut 5 bases from V and 4 bases from J, with 20 bases between. Germline V gives CDR1 SGHVS, CDR2 FQNEAQ. CDR3 nucleotides: TGTGCCAGCAGCCCAAGAGGGCTAGCGCCGGCAGAGACCCAGTACTTC. Encoded protein: CASSPRGLAPAETQYF. The full variable domain, rest sourced from reference TRBV7-8 and TRBJ2-5, is GAGVSQSPRYKVAKRGQDVALRCDPISGHVSLFWYQQALGQGPEFLTYFQNEAQLDKSGLPSDRFFAERPEGSVSTLKIQRTQQEDSAVYLCASSPRGLAPAETQYFGPGTRLLVL.

The chain combines TRBV9 with TRBJ1-1, with D tentatively TRBD1 (5 bases). The ends were cut back, 0 bases at V and 1 base at J, with 25 bases in the middle. Looked up from germline, CDR1 is SGDLS and CDR2 is YYNGEE. This CDR3 has 20 amino acids. This CDR3 reads CASSVEGIGRVRSTNTEAFF. CDR3 nucleotide sequence: TGTGCCAGCAGCGTAGAAGGGATCGGCAGGGTTCGGTCGACGAACACTGAAGCTTTCTTT.

The DNA of the CDR3 is TGTGCCAGCAGCTTGGGTAGCGGGAGTAGACACGAGCAGTACTTC. The encoded protein is CASSLGSGSRHEQYF. This chain joins TRBV5-6 and TRBJ2-7; TRBD2 agrees at 9 bases. With 0 bases clipped from V and 5 bases from J, the junction kept 6 bases outside the gene matches. The CDR3 length is 15 residues. Germline CDR1 is SGHDT and CDR2 is YYEEEE.

The V and J genes are TRBV9 and TRBJ2-2; 11 bases fit TRBD2. Germline lookup yields CDR1 SGDLS and CDR2 YYNGEE. The CDR3 has 18 residues. The trim removed 0 bases at V and 6 bases at J, leaving 10 bases unmatched. The CDR3 protein is CASSVETSGTARSGELFF. CDR3 bases: TGTGCCAGCAGCGTAGAGACTAGCGGGACGGCCAGGTCCGGGGAGCTGTTTTTT. The whole variable domain, remainder taken from reference TRBV9 and TRBJ2-2, is DSGVTQTPKHLITATGQRVTLRCSPRSGDLSVYWYQQSLDQGLQFLIQYYNGEERAKGNILERFSAQQFPDLHSELNLSSLELGDSALYFCASSVETSGTARSGELFFGEGSRLTVL.

The V and J genes are TRBV5-4 and TRBJ2-5; 7 bases match TRBD1. Germline V CDR1 and CDR2: SGHNT, YYREEE (reference sequence). Trimming at V came to 0 bases and at J to 2 bases, leaving 7 bases not matched to a gene. This CDR3 comprises 16 residues. The CDR3 spells CASSLVGARGQETQYF. The CDR3 DNA sequence: TGTGCCAGCAGCTTGGTAGGGGCCAGGGGGCAAGAGACCCAGTACTTC.

This chain joins TRBV7-6 and TRBJ2-3, with D perhaps matching TRBD1 (6 bases). Germline loops: CDR1 SGHVS, CDR2 FNYEAQ. There are 16 residues in the CDR3. V gave up 5 bases and J gave up 2 bases, with 17 bases separating them. The CDR3 DNA reads TGTGCCAGCAGCCTTTCGGGACAAGGGTTCACAGATACGCAGTATTTT. The encoded protein is CASSLSGQGFTDTQYF.

This chain joins TRBV30 and TRBJ1-1; D unclear. From germline, CDR1 is GTSNPN and CDR2 SVGIG (reference sequence). Between the trimmed V and J ends, which lost 1 base and 0 bases, there was a span of 6 bases. This CDR3 has 13 residues. DNA for the CDR3: TGTGCCTGGAGTGGACAAGTGAACACTGAAGCTTTCTTT. Its protein product is CAWSGQVNTEAFF.

On this clone itself: The germline gene is not matched at one end of the junction; a read error may be the cause. V gene TRBV7-7 combines with J gene TRBJ1-5; no definite D call. The germline gives CDR1 SSHAT, CDR2 FNYEAQ (reference sequence). This CDR3 region has 17 residues. As DNA, the CDR3 is TGTGCTAGCAGCGCCCCGACAAGGGCATGGGCGGGTCAGCCCCAGCATTTT. Translating gives CASSAPTRAWAGQPQHF.

The chain recombines TRBV5-1 with TRBJ2-7; TRBD2 matches at 13 bases. CDR3 length: 17 residues. With V trimmed by 4 bases and J by 0 bases, 7 bases remained unmatched. Germline V lookup: CDR1 SGHRS, CDR2 YFSETQ. The CDR3 is CASSRGTSGISSYEQYF. As DNA, the CDR3 is TGCGCCAGCAGCCGCGGGACTAGCGGGATCAGCTCCTACGAGCAGTACTTC.

The J gene is TRBJ2-3, the V gene TRBV2; 14 bases are a match to TRBD2. The CDR3 is 16 residues long. J lost 4 bases, V lost 6 bases, and 6 bases had no gene match. The germline V gene encodes CDR1 SNHLY and CDR2 FYNNEI. The CDR3 region has the DNA TGTGCCAGCAGGAGACTAGCGGGGGGGCCAGCAGATACGCAGTATTTT. It codes for CASRRLAGGPADTQYF.

The J gene is TRBJ2-7, the V gene TRBV4-2, with D perhaps TRBD1 (6 bases). From germline, CDR1 is LGHNA and CDR2 YNFKEQ. The V and J ends lost 0 bases and 5 bases respectively, with 14 bases between them. CDR3 length equals 15 residues. Here the CDR3 reads CASSQELRDTHEQYF. DNA for the CDR3: TGTGCCAGCAGCCAAGAGCTCCGGGACACCCACGAGCAGTACTTC.

The DNA for the CDR3 is TGTGCCAGCAGCTTAAACAGGGGGGAGACCCAGTACTTC. It encodes CASSLNRGETQYF. The gene calls are TRBV7-3 and TRBJ2-5, with 8 bases matching TRBD1. V lost 1 base and J lost 5; bases outside the gene matches: 0. Germline-derived CDR1 and CDR2 are SGHTA and FQGTGA. The CDR3 sequence is 13 residues long.

The chain uses TRBV15 and TRBJ2-1; D gene uncertain. The CDR3 loop spans 15 amino acids. From germline, CDR1 is LNHNV and CDR2 YYDKDF (reference sequence). V was trimmed by 1 base and J by 2 bases, leaving 9 bases between them. Written as DNA, the CDR3 is TGTGCCACCAGCAGAGTGGCGGAAGCCTACAATGAGCAGTTCTTC. It codes for CATSRVAEAYNEQFF.

The chain carries TRBV6-5 and TRBJ1-2; a possible D gene is TRBD1 (6 bases). This CDR3 is built from 16 residues. The V gene's germline CDR1 is MNHEY and CDR2 SVGAGI. The ends were cut back, 8 bases at V and 0 bases at J, with 19 bases in the middle. CDR3 nucleotide sequence: TGTGCCAGCTGTTCAGGGGCGACTCTAGCTAACTATGGCTACACCTTC. Translating it yields CASCSGATLANYGYTF.

This chain connects TRBV18 to TRBJ1-1, with D perhaps TRBD1 (5 bases). Deletions cut 4 bases from V and 5 bases from J, with 11 bases between. This CDR3 spans 13 amino acids. The V gene's germline CDR1 is KGHSH and CDR2 LQKENI. CDR3 DNA: TGTGCCAGCTCACAGGGAGGGGAGACTGAAGCTTTCTTT. This codes for CASSQGGETEAFF.

The rearrangement uses TRBV18 and TRBJ2-1, with 12 bases fitting TRBD2. With 1 base clipped from V and 6 bases from J, the junction kept 16 bases outside the gene matches. The CDR3 has 20 residues. Per the germline V gene, CDR1 is KGHSH and CDR2 is LQKENI. CDR3 sequence (DNA): TGTGCCAGCTCACCACGCAGCCAGACCCTTCTAGCGGGGGGGCCCAATGAGCAGTTCTTC. Translated, it gives CASSPRSQTLLAGGPNEQFF.

The chain is built from TRBV28 and TRBJ2-5, with TRBD1 identical over 7 bases. Germline CDR1 and CDR2: MDHEN and SYDVKM. The CDR3 runs 13 residues. V lost 5 bases and J lost 5; bases outside the gene matches: 5. The chain's CDR3 is CASSPTGRETQYF. DNA for the CDR3: TGTGCCAGCAGTCCGACAGGGCGGGAGACCCAGTACTTC. The full variable domain, its missing parts supplied by reference TRBV28 and TRBJ2-5, is DVKVTQSSRYLVKRTGEKVFLECVQDMDHENMFWYRQDPGLGLRLIYFSYDVKMKEKGDIPEGYSVSREKKERFSLILESASTNQTSMYLCASSPTGRETQYFGPGTRLLVL.

The chain combines TRBV19 with TRBJ1-2; 9 positions match TRBD1. With V trimmed by 5 bases and J by 8 bases, 12 bases remained unmatched. This CDR3 comprises 15 residues. The germline V gene encodes CDR1 LNHDA and CDR2 SQIVND (reference sequence). The CDR3 sequence: CASSPGRTGVRGYTF. For the CDR3, the DNA is TGTGCCAGTAGTCCAGGGCGGACAGGGGTACGCGGCTACACCTTC.

This chain joins TRBV15 and TRBJ2-1; the D gene is possibly TRBD2 (7 bases). Germline-derived CDR1 and CDR2 are LNHNV and YYDKDF (reference sequence). V was cut by 5 bases and J by 7 bases, with 12 bases left in between. This CDR3 has 13 residues. DNA of the CDR3: TGTGCCACCAGCGGGGGAGGGGGGAATGAGCAGTTCTTC. Its translation: CATSGGGGNEQFF.

The chain couples TRBV30 to TRBJ2-7, with TRBD1 matching over 8 bases. Germline V CDR1 and CDR2: GTSNPN, SVGIG (reference sequence). The CDR3 is 15 amino acids. The trim removed 2 bases at V and 0 bases at J, leaving 6 bases unmatched. This chain's CDR3 is CAWSNPGQGSYEQYF. The DNA of the CDR3 is TGTGCCTGGAGTAATCCCGGACAGGGCTCCTACGAGCAGTACTTC.